A single sample is the source of the 8 T cell receptor beta chains below, sequenced in a study of T-cell reconstitution after alpha-beta-depleted transplantation in children. Unique molecular identifiers featured in how the TCRbeta library was prepared. TCRdb re-analysed the PCR reads in MiXCR, keeping a single row per CDR3 protein. Of about 240,000 distinct CDR3 sequences listed, under 30% are singletons. The specimen comprised PBMCs, sampled before TCRalphabeta/CD19-depleted stem cell transplant. The receptors were gathered from a girl aged 2 to 10 with Fanconi anemia, due to receive a stem cell transplant.

The chain combines TRBV7-2 with TRBJ2-7, with TRBD2 identical over 14 bases. The junction had 11 bases not matched to a gene; V was cut back by 5 bases and J by 2 bases. The CDR3 contains 18 residues. CDR1 SGHTA and CDR2 FQGNSA come from the germline V gene. The CDR3 spells CASSLPTSGGALAYEQYF. CDR3 DNA sequence: TGTGCCAGCAGCCTACCGACTAGCGGGGGGGCCCTCGCCTACGAGCAGTACTTC.

This rearrangement joins TRBV28 to TRBJ2-3; no firm D call. Germline V gene lookup returns CDR1 MDHEN and CDR2 SYDVKM. The CDR3 sequence is 15 residues long. V lost 6 bases, J lost 3 bases, and 16 bases lay in between. The DNA for the CDR3 is TGTGCCAGCAGCGGGCTGACGATAAGTACAGATACGCAGTATTTT. Translation gives CASSGLTISTDTQYF.

The chain employs TRBV28 and TRBJ2-4; a possible D gene is TRBD2 (5 bases). From germline, CDR1 is MDHEN and CDR2 SYDVKM. This CDR3 spans 16 amino acids. The ends were cut back, 6 bases at V and 3 bases at J, with 18 bases in the middle. CDR3 region: CASRLRLSGYKNIQYF. CDR3 in DNA: TGTGCCAGCAGACTCAGGTTATCGGGATACAAAAACATTCAGTACTTC.

This clonotype showed up just once. The chain joins TRBV28 to TRBJ2-7; 9 bases agree with TRBD2. The CDR3 spans 15 residues. The V segment lost 4 bases and the J segment 3 bases; nucleotides outside the gene matches: 7. Germline V gene lookup returns CDR1 MDHEN and CDR2 SYDVKM. The CDR3 loop reads CASSSPLAGHYEQYF. In DNA form, the CDR3 reads TGTGCCAGCAGTTCCCCCCTAGCGGGACACTACGAGCAGTACTTC.

The chain links TRBV11-3 to TRBJ2-5; 7 nucleotides match TRBD1. V shed 5 bases and J 5 bases; nucleotides not matched to a gene: 5. CDR1 is SGHNT, CDR2 YENEEA, per germline. This CDR3 spans 13 amino acids. The CDR3 coding sequence is TGTGCCAGCAGCGAAAACAGGGGCGAGACCCAGTACTTC. Its protein product is CASSENRGETQYF. Looking up the rest from reference TRBV11-3 and TRBJ2-5 gives the full variable domain: EAGVVQSPRYKIIEKKQPVAFWCNPISGHNTLYWYLQNLGQGPELLIRYENEEAVDDSQLPKDRFSAERLKGVDSTLKIQPAELGDSAVYLCASSENRGETQYFGPGTRLLVL.

This clonotype was seen at least ten times. CDR3 sequence reads: CASSFPYDRGPVRHYEQYF. CDR3 bases: TGTGCCAGCAGCTTTCCATACGACAGGGGTCCAGTTCGACACTACGAGCAGTACTTC. J is TRBJ2-7 and V is TRBV7-2; 8 bases are shared with TRBD1. From germline, CDR1 is SGHTA and CDR2 FQGNSA. The ends lost 3 bases at V and 3 bases at J; junction bases unmatched: 19. This CDR3 contains 19 residues.

This clonotype came up a few times. V usage is TRBV2 and J usage is TRBJ1-6; 10 nucleotides agree with TRBD1. Germline values: CDR1 SNHLY, CDR2 FYNNEI. With V trimmed by 6 bases and J by 5 bases, 4 bases remained unmatched. The CDR3 spans 15 residues. The CDR3 coding sequence is TGTGCCAGCAGCCGACAGGGGGCAGATAATTCACCCCTCCACTTT. Encoded protein: CASSRQGADNSPLHF.

The chain carries TRBV20-1 and TRBJ2-2; TRBD1 agrees at 7 bases. The J segment lost 3 bases and the V segment lost 3 bases, leaving 4 bases of the junction unmatched. The germline gives CDR1 DFQATT, CDR2 SNEGSKA (reference sequence). This CDR3 has 14 residues. CDR3 amino acids: CSASKTGYTGELFF. The CDR3 region has the DNA TGCAGTGCTAGCAAGACAGGGTACACCGGGGAGCTGTTTTTT.